Each of the 25 T cell receptor beta chains below was sequenced from the same sample in a study of blood T cell repertoires in COVID-19. Here immunoSEQ multiplex PCR was the method, and the copy in TCRdb shows in-frame clones only, minus some. The sample lists a few hundred thousand clones; 86% were seen once. Sequences were obtained from peripheral blood. The receptor set was obtained from an elderly man with acute or convalescent COVID-19.

The rearrangement links TRBV15 to TRBJ1-3; D gene unclear. Trimming pared 0 bases from V and 0 bases from J, leaving 9 bases between. This CDR3 is built from 16 residues. Germline values: CDR1 LNHNV, CDR2 YYDKDF (reference sequence). The CDR3 here is CATSRDPTVSGNTIYF. CDR3 nucleotides: TGTGCCACCAGCAGAGATCCAACAGTCTCTGGAAACACCATATATTTT.

This clone was seen just once. This chain connects TRBV5-1 to TRBJ1-4, with 8 bases identical to TRBD1. The CDR3 extends over 15 amino acids. V shed 3 bases, J shed 3 bases, and the junction held 4 bases outside the gene matches. The germline V gene encodes CDR1 SGHRS and CDR2 YFSETQ. The CDR3 sequence: CASSSTGVANEKLFF. Here the CDR3 DNA reads TGCGCCAGCAGCTCGACAGGGGTTGCTAATGAAAAACTGTTTTTT.

The V call is TRBV5-8, the J call TRBJ1-1, with D tentatively TRBD1 (5 bases). The germline V gene encodes CDR1 SGHTS and CDR2 YDEGEE. The CDR3 is 15 residues long. The V end lost 4 bases, the J end lost 2 bases, and 15 bases lay between the germline ends. The CDR3 loop reads CASSPRTTGNTEAFF. Written as DNA, the CDR3 is TGTGCCAGCAGCCCAAGAACAACAGGAAACACTGAAGCTTTCTTT. Filled out from reference TRBV5-8 and TRBJ1-1, the complete variable domain reads EAGVTQSPTHLIKTRGQQATLRCSPISGHTSVYWYQQALGLGLQFLLWYDEGEERNRGNFPPRFSGRQFPNYSSELNVNALELEDSALYLCASSPRTTGNTEAFFGQGTRLTVV.

There are a few counts of this clone. The V gene is TRBV7-3, the J gene TRBJ2-1; D may be TRBD2 (6 bases). Trimming removed 4 bases from V and 2 bases from J, with 15 bases in between. The germline CDR1 and CDR2 sequences are SGHTA and FQGTGA. The CDR3 totals 16 residues. CDR3 sequence reads: CASSSWGGPPYNEQFF. CDR3 DNA: TGTGCCAGCAGCTCCTGGGGAGGCCCCCCCTACAATGAGCAGTTCTTC.

The genes are TRBV4-3 and TRBJ1-5; D gene ambiguous. Trimming left V 0 bases short and J 10 bases short, with 7 bases between. The CDR3 is made up of 12 amino acids. From germline, CDR1 is LGHNA and CDR2 YSLEER. CDR3 nucleotides: TGCGCCAGCAGCCAAGAGAGTAACCCCCAGCATTTT. It yields the protein CASSQESNPQHF.

The chain couples TRBV19 to TRBJ1-5; no firm D call. The V gene lost 1 base and the J gene lost 6 bases, with 10 bases spanning the gap. Germline loops: CDR1 LNHDA, CDR2 SQIVND (reference sequence). This CDR3 contains 14 residues. The DNA for the CDR3 is TGTGCCAGTAGTATAGCATCGGAGGGTCAGCCCCAGCATTTT. This codes for CASSIASEGQPQHF.

The chain is built from TRBV29-1 and TRBJ1-1; tentatively, D is TRBD1 (5 bases). The CDR3 is 10 residues long. Per the germline V gene, CDR1 is SQVTM and CDR2 is ANQGSEA. V was clipped by 6 bases and J by 7 bases, with 9 bases between them. The CDR3 coding sequence is TGCAGCGTCAGGGTCCTTGAAGCTTTCTTT. Translated, it gives CSVRVLEAFF.

The chain links TRBV6-5 to TRBJ1-2; perhaps TRBD1 as D (5 bases). There are 13 residues in the CDR3. V lost 6 bases to trimming and J lost 8 bases, with 16 bases between them. Germline-derived CDR1 and CDR2 are MNHEY and SVGAGI. The CDR3 is CASRQGGGRGYTF. CDR3 nucleotides: TGTGCCAGCAGGCAGGGCGGTGGGCGCGGCTACACCTTC.

The rearrangement links TRBV7-6 to TRBJ2-3; 13 nucleotides match TRBD2. J gave up 2 bases and V 3 bases, and 2 bases lay outside the gene matches. The V gene's germline CDR1 is SGHVS and CDR2 FNYEAQ. There are 16 residues in the CDR3. The CDR3 DNA sequence: TGTGCCAGCAGCTTGACTAGCGGGGGGATCACAGATACGCAGTATTTT. Protein: CASSLTSGGITDTQYF.

The V and J genes are TRBV5-4 and TRBJ1-2, with D perhaps TRBD1 (5 bases). The CDR3 loop spans 12 amino acids. Trimming left V 3 bases short and J 4 bases short, with 7 bases between. Germline CDR1 SGHNT, CDR2 YYREEE (reference sequence). The CDR3 nucleotides read TGTGCCAGCAGCTCGACAGCCTATGGCTACACCTTC. It codes for CASSSTAYGYTF.

This rearrangement joins TRBV28 to TRBJ2-1, with 9 bases lining up with TRBD2. CDR3 length: 13 amino acids. The germline gives CDR1 MDHEN, CDR2 SYDVKM. Losses at the gene ends were 10 bases for V and 7 bases for J; bases not matched to a gene: 8. Here the CDR3 DNA reads TGTGCCACGGCGGGGGGGCCTCGGAATGAGCAGTTCTTC. As protein: CATAGGPRNEQFF.

This chain links TRBV6-2 or TRBV6-3 with TRBJ1-1; 7 bases align to TRBD1. J gave up 3 bases and V 0 bases, and 13 bases lay outside the gene matches. The CDR3 runs 18 residues. The germline V gene encodes CDR1 MNHEY and CDR2 SVGEGT. This CDR3 is CASSYSRQGEIRHTEAFF. For the CDR3, the DNA is TGTGCCAGCAGTTACTCGAGACAGGGAGAGATAAGACACACTGAAGCTTTCTTT.

This clone has only one observation. The CDR3, as DNA: TGTGCCAGCAGCTCCAGACAGGGGGCTGGCTACACCTTC. It specifies CASSSRQGAGYTF. This chain uses TRBV7-2 with TRBJ1-2, with 10 bases identical to TRBD1. V was pared by 4 bases and J by 7 bases, with 3 bases of the junction left unmatched. The germline V gene has CDR1 SGHTA and CDR2 FQGNSA. The CDR3 totals 13 residues.

The gene calls are TRBV7-6 and TRBJ1-6, with 10 bases identical to TRBD1. The CDR3 length is 16 residues. V shed 3 bases, J shed 6 bases, and the junction held 5 bases outside the gene matches. In germline, CDR1 is SGHVS, CDR2 FNYEAQ. The CDR3 DNA is TGTGCCAGCAGCTTGGGCCGGGACAGGGGTAATTCACCCCTCCACTTT. Amino acids: CASSLGRDRGNSPLHF. Filled out from reference TRBV7-6 and TRBJ1-6, the complete variable domain reads GAGVSQSPRYKVTKRGQDVALRCDPISGHVSLYWYRQALGQGPEFLTYFNYEAQQDKSGLPNDRFSAERPEGSISTLTIQRTEQRDSAMYRCASSLGRDRGNSPLHFGNGTRLTVT.

The chain carries TRBV15 and TRBJ1-2, with a possible D match to TRBD1 (6 bases). CDR3 size: 16 residues. The germline gives CDR1 LNHNV, CDR2 YYDKDF (reference sequence). V lost 5 bases and J 0 bases, leaving 16 bases between the germline ends. The CDR3 protein is CATSAQRGMANYGYTF. The CDR3 region has the DNA TGTGCCACCAGCGCCCAAAGGGGGATGGCTAACTATGGCTACACCTTC.

The V gene is TRBV3-1 (or the pseudogene TRBV3-2), the J gene TRBJ1-2; maybe TRBD1 (5 bases). The CDR3 has 14 residues. V lost 4 bases to trimming and J lost 5 bases, with 14 bases between them. The germline CDR1 and CDR2 sequences are LGHDT and YNNKEL (reference sequence). The CDR3 DNA reads as TGTGCCAGCAGCCTCCGCGGGGGTAGGTATGGCTACACCTTC. This codes for CASSLRGGRYGYTF.

The V and J genes are TRBV3-1 (or the pseudogene TRBV3-2) and TRBJ1-4, with 7 nucleotides matching TRBD1. This CDR3 is built from 15 residues. CDR1 and CDR2 from the germline V gene are LGHDT and YNNKEL (reference sequence). V dropped 5 bases and J dropped 4; count of bases not matched to a gene: 7. The CDR3 coding sequence is TGTGCCAGCAGCAATACAGGGGCGGGTAATGAAAAACTGTTTTTT. As protein: CASSNTGAGNEKLFF.

Concerning this clone: The sample carries other DNA sequences with the same CDR3. The rearrangement links TRBV5-1 to TRBJ2-1, with 9 bases lining up with TRBD1. Germline CDR1 reads SGHRS; CDR2 reads YFSETQ. The CDR3 has 15 amino acids. V was clipped by 4 bases and J by 1 base; unmatched bases: 3. Here the CDR3 reads CASSLTGGSYNEQFF. DNA of the CDR3: TGCGCCAGCAGCCTGACAGGGGGGTCCTACAATGAGCAGTTCTTC.

This chain links TRBV5-1 with TRBJ2-4, with 11 positions matching TRBD2. Germline lookup yields CDR1 SGHRS and CDR2 YFSETQ. This CDR3 has 16 residues. The V segment lost 7 bases and the J segment 8 bases; nucleotides outside the gene matches: 14. CDR3 amino acids: CASAPLSGRGGDIQYF. Written as DNA, the CDR3 is TGCGCCAGCGCCCCCCTTAGCGGGAGGGGTGGGGACATTCAGTACTTC. Drawing the rest from reference TRBV5-1 and TRBJ2-4, the complete variable domain is KAGVTQTPRYLIKTRGQQVTLSCSPISGHRSVSWYQQTPGQGLQFLFEYFSETQRNKGNFPGRFSGRQFSNSRSEMNVSTLELGDSALYLCASAPLSGRGGDIQYFGAGTRLSVL.

The chain combines TRBV3-1 (or the pseudogene TRBV3-2) with TRBJ2-2; TRBD2 agrees at 8 bases. V was pared by 2 bases and J by 2 bases, with 7 bases of the junction left unmatched. CDR3 size: 17 residues. CDR1 and CDR2 (germline): LGHDT, YNNKEL (reference sequence). CDR3 DNA: TGTGCCAGCAGCCAACTGAGCGGGAGCGGTAACACCGGGGAGCTGTTTTTT. Its translation: CASSQLSGSGNTGELFF.

The chain uses TRBV19 and TRBJ1-5; no firm D call. The CDR3 length is 14 residues. V dropped 0 bases and J dropped 5 bases, with 8 bases sitting between them. Germline-derived CDR1 and CDR2 are LNHDA and SQIVND (reference sequence). The CDR3 here is CASSIEGDHQPQHF. For the CDR3, the DNA is TGTGCCAGTAGTATAGAAGGAGATCATCAGCCCCAGCATTTT.

This chain uses TRBV19 with TRBJ1-3, with D unclear. This CDR3 spans 13 amino acids. Trimming took off 10 bases at V and 1 base at J, with 11 bases between the two ends. The germline gives CDR1 LNHDA, CDR2 SQIVND (reference sequence). The CDR3 nucleotides read TGTGCCACCACTATCCGATCTGGAAACACCATATATTTT. Its translation: CATTIRSGNTIYF.

CDR3: CASSLVRQGVAGINTEAFF. DNA for the CDR3: TGTGCCAGCAGTTTGGTTAGGCAGGGGGTGGCCGGGATAAACACTGAAGCTTTCTTT. The chain uses TRBV28 and TRBJ1-1; 7 bases agree with TRBD1. The V gene end was trimmed by 3 bases and the J gene end by 2 bases; junction bases not matched to a gene: 18. This CDR3 comprises 19 residues. From germline, CDR1 is MDHEN and CDR2 SYDVKM.

This clone appeared a single time. The chain recombines TRBV18 with TRBJ2-2; D is uncertain. The CDR3 totals 13 residues. Germline CDR1 is KGHSH and CDR2 is LQKENI. V was shortened by 6 bases and J by 4 bases, with 9 bases between the two germline ends. The CDR3 DNA follows: TGTGCCAGCTCGGCCAGCGCCACCGGGGAGCTGTTTTTT. It yields the protein CASSASATGELFF.

The chain employs TRBV10-2 and TRBJ1-1; 8 bases match TRBD1. V lost 6 bases to trimming and J lost 1 base; unmatched junction nucleotides: 4. CDR1 is WSHSY, CDR2 SAAADI, per germline. This CDR3 contains 14 residues. The CDR3 loop is CASSRTGSNTEAFF. The CDR3 DNA follows: TGCGCCAGCAGCAGGACAGGGTCGAACACTGAAGCTTTCTTT.